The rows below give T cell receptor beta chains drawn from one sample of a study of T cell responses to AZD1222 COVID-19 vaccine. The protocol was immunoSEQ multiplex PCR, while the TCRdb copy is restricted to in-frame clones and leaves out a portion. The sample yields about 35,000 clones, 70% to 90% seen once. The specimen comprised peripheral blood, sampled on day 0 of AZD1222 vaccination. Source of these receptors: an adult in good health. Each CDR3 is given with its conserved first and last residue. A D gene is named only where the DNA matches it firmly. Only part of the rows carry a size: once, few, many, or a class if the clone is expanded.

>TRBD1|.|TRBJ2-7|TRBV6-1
CASSEIDRGTNEQYF
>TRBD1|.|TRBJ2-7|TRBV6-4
CASSAGTGGYEQYF
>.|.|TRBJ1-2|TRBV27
CASRGEANYGYTF
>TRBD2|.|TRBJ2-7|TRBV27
CASSLTSGGLGEQYF
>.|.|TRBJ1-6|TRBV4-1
CASSQEEQSSYNSPLHF
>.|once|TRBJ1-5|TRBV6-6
CASSRPRGPSANQPQHF
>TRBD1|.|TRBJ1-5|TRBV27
CASSLSAGQGNQPQHF
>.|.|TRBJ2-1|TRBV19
CASSIVSGYNEQFF
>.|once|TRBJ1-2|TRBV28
CASRPVTDRDGYTF
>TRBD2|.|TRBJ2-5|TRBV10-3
CAISVSGSEETQYF
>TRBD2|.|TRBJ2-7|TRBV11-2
CASSGPGTSGRARTYEQYF
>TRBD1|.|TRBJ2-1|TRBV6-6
CASSYSPPGQGNEQFF
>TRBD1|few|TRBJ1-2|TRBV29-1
CSVADPDRGRNYGYTF
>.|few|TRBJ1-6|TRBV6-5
CASSYFTNSPLHF
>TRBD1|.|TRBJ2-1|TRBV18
CASSSTGTGGSNEQFF
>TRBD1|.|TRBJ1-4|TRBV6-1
CASSGPERTGWEKLFF
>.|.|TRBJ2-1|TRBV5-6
CASSLQGGYGPYNEQFF
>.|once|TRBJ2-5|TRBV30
CALKTGKETQYF
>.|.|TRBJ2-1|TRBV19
CASSITSWQSNNEQFF
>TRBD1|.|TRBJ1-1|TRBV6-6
CASSYSPGGNTEAFF
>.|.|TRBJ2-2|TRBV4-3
CASSQTDIYLTGELFF
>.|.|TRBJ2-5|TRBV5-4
CASSSTAEETQYF
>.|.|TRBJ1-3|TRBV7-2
CASQRGSGLPGGNTIYF
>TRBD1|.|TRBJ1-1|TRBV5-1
CASSLERTGDGAFF
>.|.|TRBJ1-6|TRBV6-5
CATRADSSYNSPLHF
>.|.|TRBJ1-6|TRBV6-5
CATVTGRTYNSPLHF
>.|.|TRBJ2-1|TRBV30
CAWSLTPGPYNEQFF
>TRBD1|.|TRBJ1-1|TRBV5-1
CASSSTGVGTEAFF
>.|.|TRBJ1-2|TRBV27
CASSLTGNGYTF
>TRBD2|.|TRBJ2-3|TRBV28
CASSLVAGPFRTDTQYF
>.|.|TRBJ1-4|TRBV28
CASSLGGTSNNEKLFF
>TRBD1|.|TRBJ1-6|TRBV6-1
CASSEGRGNSPLHF
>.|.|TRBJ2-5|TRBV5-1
CASSLDGGGQETQYF
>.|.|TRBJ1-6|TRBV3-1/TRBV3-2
CASSQDSRRWVNSPLHF
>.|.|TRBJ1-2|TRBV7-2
CASSLFRGGGYTF
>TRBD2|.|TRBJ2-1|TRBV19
CASSIQAGVREQFF
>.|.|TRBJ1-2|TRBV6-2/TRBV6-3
CASSQALRGYTF
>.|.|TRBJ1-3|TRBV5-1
CASSLGAPSSGNTIYF
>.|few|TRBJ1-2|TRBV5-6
CASSFVGFIYGYTF
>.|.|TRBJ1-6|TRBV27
CASTSRGAGYNSPLHF
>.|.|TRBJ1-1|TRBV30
CAWAAGWAEAFF
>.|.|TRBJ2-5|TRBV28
CATQTDPILAQETQYF
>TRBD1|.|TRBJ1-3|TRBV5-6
CASRPGLTGGNTIYF
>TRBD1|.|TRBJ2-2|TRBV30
CAGGWSRGAGELFF
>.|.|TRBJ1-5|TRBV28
CASSFPDSYQPQHF
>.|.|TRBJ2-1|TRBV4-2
CASSQLYGGYNEQFF
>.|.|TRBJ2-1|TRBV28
CASIAGGGGFYNEQFF
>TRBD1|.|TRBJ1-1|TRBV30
CAWEGGFGTEAFF
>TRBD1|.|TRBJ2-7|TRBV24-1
CATSLQGGQSEQYF
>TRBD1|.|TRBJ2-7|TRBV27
CASSFRGTGIVSDYEQYF
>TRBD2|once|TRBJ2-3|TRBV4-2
CASSQGLAGGTDTQYF
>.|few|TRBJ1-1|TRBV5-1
CASSFGGRGTEAFF